This T cell receptor (beta chain) was retrieved from a study of OX40 agonist ivuxolimab in advanced cancers. As for the study more broadly: Ivuxolimab, which targeted the costimulatory receptor OX40 (CD134), was an agonistic, fully human IgG2 monoclonal antibody. Intravenous ivuxolimab was administered to patients every 2 weeks at six dose levels: 0.01, 0.1, 0.3, 1.5, 3 and 10 mg/kg. Partial responses were achieved by three dose-escalation patients, of whom one had hepatocellular carcinoma and two had cutaneous melanoma. The paper describes the monotherapy dose-escalation part (N of about 52 patients) of the phase I trial of ivuxolimab. Of the 50 to 55 dose-escalation patients, hepatocellular carcinoma was present in 19, melanoma in roughly 15, renal cell carcinoma in 9 and head and neck cancer in 9. Peripheral TCRbeta sequencing aimed to test whether ivuxolimab altered TCR sequence diversity and caused clonal T-cell expansion. In the dose-escalation cohort, 82.7% of patients were male, and the mean age was roughly 60 years, with a range of roughly 23 to 85. Patients were allowed to have had prior anti-PD-1, anti-PD-L1 or anti-CTLA-4 therapy, and around two fifths of the dose-escalation patients had been treated with checkpoint inhibitors. Overall results and qualifications from the work: At doses of 0.1 to 3.0 mg/kg, clonal expansion of both CD4+ and CD8+ blood T cells was observed from baseline to week 6. In the 0.1-3.0 mg/kg groups, partial responders had among the lowest normalized peripheral clonal expansion, particularly in CD8+ T cells. Antigen specificity was not determined for the clonally expanded peripheral T cells. Low levels of normalized T-cell clonal expansion were also shown by some nonresponding patients. After ivuxolimab, expanded clones were on average more numerous among CD8+ T cells than among CD4+ T cells.

The CDR3 starts with the cysteine, ends with the phenylalanine, and has 13 residues. Only CDR3 DNA is held: 39 bases, read in frame from base 1. Patients with a history of autoimmune disease or receiving systemic immunosuppression were excluded from the trial. In every dose cohort, peripheral blood was drawn for TCR sequencing at baseline, cycle 4 day 1, and cycle 7 day 1. The samples were taken from a phase I, first-in-human, multicenter, open-label dose-escalation trial of ivuxolimab. Adults with locally advanced or metastatic melanoma, renal cell carcinoma, hepatocellular carcinoma or head and neck squamous cell carcinoma were enrolled in the trial. CD4+ and CD8+ T cells were sorted separately from peripheral blood before TCR sequencing. Genomic DNA was extracted from sorted cells for sequencing of the TCRbeta CDR3 region. The immunoSEQ Assay was used for sequencing of TCRbeta CDR3 regions. In its TCRdb copy, this immuneACCESS table keeps in-frame sequences only and misses some clones. Where compared with another copy, unresolved V genes explain less than half of these, and the others have no known cause. This sample is represented by nearly 80,000 clones; approximately 80% of them were singletons. 0.35% to 0.45% of the sample goes to the ten largest clones.

This clone was detected many times. This clone's antigen is unknown. Base qualities are not at hand, and no much larger clone is one base apart. The sequencing used CD4+ or CD8+ T cells sorted from blood, collected in a trial of the OX40 agonist ivuxolimab. The receptor chain draws on TRBV21-1 and TRBJ1-5; the table's D call, TRBD1, has no DNA check behind it. TRBV21-1 is shown as a pseudogene. The TCR comes from an adult with an advanced solid tumor such as melanoma, head and neck, liver or kidney cancer. The CDR3 reads as follows: CASSNEQGQPQHF. The nucleotide sequence reads as follows: TGTGCCAGCAGCAACGAACAGGGTCAGCCCCAGCATTTT.